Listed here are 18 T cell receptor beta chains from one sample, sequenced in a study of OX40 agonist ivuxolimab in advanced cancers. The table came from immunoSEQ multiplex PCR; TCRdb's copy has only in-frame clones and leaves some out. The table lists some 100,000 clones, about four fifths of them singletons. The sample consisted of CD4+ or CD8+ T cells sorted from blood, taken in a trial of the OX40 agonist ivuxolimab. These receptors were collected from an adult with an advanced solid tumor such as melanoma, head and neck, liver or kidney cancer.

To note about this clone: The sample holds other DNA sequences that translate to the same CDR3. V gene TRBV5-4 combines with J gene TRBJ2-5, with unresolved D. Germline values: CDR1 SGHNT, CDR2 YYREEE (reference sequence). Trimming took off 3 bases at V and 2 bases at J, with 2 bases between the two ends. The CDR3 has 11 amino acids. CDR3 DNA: TGTGCCAGCAGCTCGCAAGAGACCCAGTACTTC. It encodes CASSSQETQYF.

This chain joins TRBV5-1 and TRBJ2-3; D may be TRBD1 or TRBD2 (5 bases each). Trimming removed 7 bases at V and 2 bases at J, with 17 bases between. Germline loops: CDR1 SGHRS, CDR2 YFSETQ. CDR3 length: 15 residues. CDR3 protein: CASASGTVNTDTQYF. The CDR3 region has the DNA TGCGCCAGCGCTTCGGGGACCGTTAACACAGATACGCAGTATTTT.

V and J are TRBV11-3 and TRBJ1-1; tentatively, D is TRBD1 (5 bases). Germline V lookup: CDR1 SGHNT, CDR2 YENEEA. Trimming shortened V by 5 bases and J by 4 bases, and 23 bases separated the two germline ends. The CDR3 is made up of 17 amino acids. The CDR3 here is CASSRSGGMVGGTEAFF. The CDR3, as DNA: TGTGCCAGCAGCCGTAGCGGGGGGATGGTTGGTGGCACTGAAGCTTTCTTT.

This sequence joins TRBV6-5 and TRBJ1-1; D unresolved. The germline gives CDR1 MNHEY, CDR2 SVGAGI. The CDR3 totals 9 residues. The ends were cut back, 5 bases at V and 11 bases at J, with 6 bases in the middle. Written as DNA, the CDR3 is TGTGCCAGCAGTGAGGGTGCTTTCTTT. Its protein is CASSEGAFF.

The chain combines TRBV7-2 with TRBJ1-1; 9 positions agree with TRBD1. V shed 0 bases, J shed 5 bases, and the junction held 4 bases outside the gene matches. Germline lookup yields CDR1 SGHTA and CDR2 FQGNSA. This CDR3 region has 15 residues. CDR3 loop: CASSLAGTGRTEAFF. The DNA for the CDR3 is TGTGCCAGCAGCTTAGCCGGGACAGGGAGGACTGAAGCTTTCTTT.

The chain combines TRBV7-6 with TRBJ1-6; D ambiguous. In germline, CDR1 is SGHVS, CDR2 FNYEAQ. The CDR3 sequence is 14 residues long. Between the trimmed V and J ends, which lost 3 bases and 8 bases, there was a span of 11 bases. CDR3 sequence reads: CASSFGSLDSPLHF. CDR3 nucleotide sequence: TGTGCCAGCAGCTTCGGGAGTCTGGATTCACCCCTCCACTTT.

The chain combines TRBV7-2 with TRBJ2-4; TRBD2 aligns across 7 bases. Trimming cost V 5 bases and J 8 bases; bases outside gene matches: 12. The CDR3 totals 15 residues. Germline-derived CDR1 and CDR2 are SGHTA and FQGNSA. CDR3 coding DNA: TGTGCCAGCAGCCCCGGATGGGGGGGGAGGGACATTCAGTACTTC. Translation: CASSPGWGGRDIQYF. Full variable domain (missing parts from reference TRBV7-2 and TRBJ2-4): GAGVSQSPSNKVTEKGKDVELRCDPISGHTALYWYRQSLGQGLEFLIYFQGNSAPDKSGLPSDRFSAERTGGSVSTLTIQRTQQEDSAVYLCASSPGWGGRDIQYFGAGTRLSVL.

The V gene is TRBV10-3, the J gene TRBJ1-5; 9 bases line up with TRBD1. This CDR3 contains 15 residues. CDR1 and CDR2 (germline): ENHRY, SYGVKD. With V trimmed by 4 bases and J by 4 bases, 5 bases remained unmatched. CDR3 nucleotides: TGTGCCATCAGTGCATCGGGACAGGGTAATCAGCCCCAGCATTTT. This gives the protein CAISASGQGNQPQHF.

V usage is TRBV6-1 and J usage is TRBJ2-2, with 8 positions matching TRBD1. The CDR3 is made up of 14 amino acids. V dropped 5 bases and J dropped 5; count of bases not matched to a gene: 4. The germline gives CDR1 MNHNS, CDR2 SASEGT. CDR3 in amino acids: CASSRDRITGELFF. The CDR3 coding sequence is TGTGCCAGCAGTCGGGACAGGATTACCGGGGAGCTGTTTTTT.

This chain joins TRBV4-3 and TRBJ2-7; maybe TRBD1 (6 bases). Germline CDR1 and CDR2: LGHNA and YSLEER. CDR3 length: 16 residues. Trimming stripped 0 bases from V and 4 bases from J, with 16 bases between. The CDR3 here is CASSQDWGPSGYEQYF. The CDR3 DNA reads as TGCGCCAGCAGCCAAGATTGGGGGCCCTCTGGGTACGAGCAGTACTTC.

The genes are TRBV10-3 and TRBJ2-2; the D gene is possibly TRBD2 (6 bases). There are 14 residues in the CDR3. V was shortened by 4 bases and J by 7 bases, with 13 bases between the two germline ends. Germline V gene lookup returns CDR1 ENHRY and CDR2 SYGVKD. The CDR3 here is CAISGPSDGGELFF. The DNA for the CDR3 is TGTGCCATCAGTGGACCTAGCGACGGCGGGGAGCTGTTTTTT.

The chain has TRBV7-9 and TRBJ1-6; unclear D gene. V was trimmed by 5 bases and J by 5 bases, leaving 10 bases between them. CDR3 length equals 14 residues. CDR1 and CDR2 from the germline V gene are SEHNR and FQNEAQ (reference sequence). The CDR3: CASSPPRHNSPLHF. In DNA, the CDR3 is TGTGCCAGCAGCCCCCCCCGTCATAATTCACCCCTCCACTTT.

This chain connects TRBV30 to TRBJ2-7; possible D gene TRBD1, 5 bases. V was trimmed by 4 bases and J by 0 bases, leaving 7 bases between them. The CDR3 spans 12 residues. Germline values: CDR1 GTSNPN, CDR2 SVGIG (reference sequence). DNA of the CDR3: TGTGCCTGGACGGACATCTCCTACGAGCAGTACTTC. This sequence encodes CAWTDISYEQYF.

The CDR3: CASSRLATGELFF. For the CDR3, the DNA is TGTGCCAGCAGCAGACTAGCCACCGGGGAGCTGTTTTTT. V is TRBV2 and J is TRBJ2-2; 7 nucleotides align to TRBD2. V lost 6 bases to trimming and J lost 4 bases; unmatched junction nucleotides: 2. Germline-derived CDR1 and CDR2 are SNHLY and FYNNEI. The CDR3 has 13 residues.

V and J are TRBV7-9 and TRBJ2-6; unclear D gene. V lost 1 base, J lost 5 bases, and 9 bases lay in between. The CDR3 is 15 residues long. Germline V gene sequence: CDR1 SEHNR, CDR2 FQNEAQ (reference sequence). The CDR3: CASSLEGWRANVLTF. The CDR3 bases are TGTGCCAGCAGCTTAGAGGGCTGGAGGGCCAACGTCCTGACTTTC.

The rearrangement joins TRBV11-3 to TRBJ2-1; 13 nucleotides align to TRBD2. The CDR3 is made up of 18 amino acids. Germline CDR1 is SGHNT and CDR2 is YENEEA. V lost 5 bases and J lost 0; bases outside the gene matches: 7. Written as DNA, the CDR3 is TGTGCCAGCAGCCCAACTAGCGGGAGGGCTAGCTCCTACAATGAGCAGTTCTTC. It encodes CASSPTSGRASSYNEQFF.

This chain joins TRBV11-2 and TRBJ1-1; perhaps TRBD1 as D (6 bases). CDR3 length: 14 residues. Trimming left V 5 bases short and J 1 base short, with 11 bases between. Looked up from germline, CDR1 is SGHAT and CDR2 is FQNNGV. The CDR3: CASSIPGQNTEAFF. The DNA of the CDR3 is TGTGCCAGCAGCATACCGGGACAGAACACTGAAGCTTTCTTT.

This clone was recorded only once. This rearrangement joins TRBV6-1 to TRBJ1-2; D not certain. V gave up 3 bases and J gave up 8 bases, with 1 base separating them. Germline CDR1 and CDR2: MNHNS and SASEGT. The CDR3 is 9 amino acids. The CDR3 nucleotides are TGTGCCAGCAGTGAGGGCTACACCTTC. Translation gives CASSEGYTF.